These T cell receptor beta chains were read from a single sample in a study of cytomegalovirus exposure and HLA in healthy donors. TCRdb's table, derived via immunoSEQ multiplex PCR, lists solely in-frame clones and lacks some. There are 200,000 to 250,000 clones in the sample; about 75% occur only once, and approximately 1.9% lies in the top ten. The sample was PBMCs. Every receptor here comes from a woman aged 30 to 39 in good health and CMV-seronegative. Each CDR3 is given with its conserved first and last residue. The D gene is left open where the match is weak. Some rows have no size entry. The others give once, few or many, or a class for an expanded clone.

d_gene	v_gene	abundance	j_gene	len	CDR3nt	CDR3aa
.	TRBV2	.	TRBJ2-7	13	TGTGCCAGCATTATTACAGGTGGGAACGAGCAGTACTTC	CASIITGGNEQYF
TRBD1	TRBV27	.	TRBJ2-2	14	TGTGCCAGCAGTGCGACAGGGGACACCGGGGAGCTGTTTTTT	CASSATGDTGELFF
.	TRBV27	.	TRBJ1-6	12	TGTGCCAGCAGGACAGGATCCTCACCCCTCCACTTT	CASRTGSSPLHF
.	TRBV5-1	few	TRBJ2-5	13	TGCGCCAGCAGCTTGCAAGCAGGGGAGACCCAGTACTTC	CASSLQAGETQYF
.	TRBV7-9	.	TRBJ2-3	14	TGTGCCAGCAGGATGGCCCAAGCGGGAGATACGCAGTATTTT	CASRMAQAGDTQYF
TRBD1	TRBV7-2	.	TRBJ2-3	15	TGTGCCAGCAGCTTGGACAGGGCTGTAGCAGATACGCAGTATTTT	CASSLDRAVADTQYF
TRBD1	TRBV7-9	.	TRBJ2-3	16	TGTGCCAGCAGCTCGAAGCGGCACAGGGGGACAGATACGCAGTATTTT	CASSSKRHRGTDTQYF
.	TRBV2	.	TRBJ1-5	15	TGTGCCAGCAGGTCCTCAGGGCAGGGAAGTCAGCCCCAGCATTTT	CASRSSGQGSQPQHF
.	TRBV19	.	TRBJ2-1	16	TGTGCCAGTAGTACGCGGGGTAGAGGGTTCTACAATGAGCAGTTCTTC	CASSTRGRGFYNEQFF
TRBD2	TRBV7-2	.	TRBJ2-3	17	TGTGCCAGCCAGGGAAGGACTAGCGGGGAGGATACAGATACGCAGTATTTT	CASQGRTSGEDTDTQYF
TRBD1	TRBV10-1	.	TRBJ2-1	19	TGCGCCAGCAGTGACCGTCCCGGGACAGGGGGCAGGTTTTACAATGAGCAGTTCTTC	CASSDRPGTGGRFYNEQFF
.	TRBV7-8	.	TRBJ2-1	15	TGTGCCAGCAGCTTAGGATCCCAGGGATACAATGAGCAGTTCTTC	CASSLGSQGYNEQFF
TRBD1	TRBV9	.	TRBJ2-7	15	TGTGCCAGCAGCGTAGAAGGGACAGGGTCGTACGAGCAGTACTTC	CASSVEGTGSYEQYF
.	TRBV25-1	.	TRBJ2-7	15	TGTGCCAGCAGTGAATCTCCAGGAAACCCCTACGAGCAGTACTTC	CASSESPGNPYEQYF
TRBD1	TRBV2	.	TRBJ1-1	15	TGTGCCAGCAACCATGGACAGGGAAGAAACACTGAAGCTTTCTTT	CASNHGQGRNTEAFF
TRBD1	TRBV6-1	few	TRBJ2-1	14	TGTGCCAGCAGTCCCTACGGGACAGAAAATGAGCAGTTCTTC	CASSPYGTENEQFF
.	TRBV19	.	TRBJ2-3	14	TGTGCCAGTAGTATAGGGACAGTGAAAGATACGCAGTATTTT	CASSIGTVKDTQYF
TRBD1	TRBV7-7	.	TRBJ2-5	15	TGTGCTAGCAGCCCCCGGGACAGGGACCAAGAGACCCAGTACTTC	CASSPRDRDQETQYF
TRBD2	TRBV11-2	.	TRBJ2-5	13	TGTGCCAGCAGCACTAGCGGGGGAGAGACCCAGTACTTC	CASSTSGGETQYF
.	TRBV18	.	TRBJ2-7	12	TGTGCCAGCTCACCAGGGAGTTACGAGCAGTACTTC	CASSPGSYEQYF
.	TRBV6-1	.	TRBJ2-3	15	TGTGCCAGCAGTGAAGCGATGCCGGGACTCGATACGCAGTATTTT	CASSEAMPGLDTQYF
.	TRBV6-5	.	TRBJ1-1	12	TGTGCCAGCAGTTACGGGGAGGGCAGGGCTTTCTTT	CASSYGEGRAFF
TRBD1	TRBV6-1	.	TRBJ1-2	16	TGTGCCAGCAGTGAAGCGGGACAGCCAGCCCCGTCGGGCTACACCTTC	CASSEAGQPAPSGYTF
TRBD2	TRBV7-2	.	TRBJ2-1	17	TGTGCCAGCAGCCCAATCAAGGGACTAGCGGGATTCAATGAGCAGTTCTTC	CASSPIKGLAGFNEQFF
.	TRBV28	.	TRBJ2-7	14	TGTGCCAGCAGTTTCCCAGGGACAAGGGGGGAGCAGTACTTC	CASSFPGTRGEQYF
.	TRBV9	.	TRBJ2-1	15	TGTGCCAGCAGCGTAGCGGGGTCTCCTTGGAATGAGCAGTTCTTC	CASSVAGSPWNEQFF
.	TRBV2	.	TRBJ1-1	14	TGTGCCAGCAGTGCGACAGGTTCCTACACTGAAGCTTTCTTT	CASSATGSYTEAFF
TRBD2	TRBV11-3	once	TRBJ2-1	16	TGTGCCAGCAGCTTAGACGGGACTAGCTCCTACAATGAGCAGTTCTTC	CASSLDGTSSYNEQFF
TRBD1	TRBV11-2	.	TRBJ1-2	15	TGTGCCAGCACTACCACCCGACAGGGGCCACTGGGCTACACCTTC	CASTTTRQGPLGYTF
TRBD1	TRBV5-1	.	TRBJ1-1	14	TGCGCCAGCAGCTCAGAACAGGGGTACACTGAAGCTTTCTTT	CASSSEQGYTEAFF
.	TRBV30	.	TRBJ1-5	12	TGTGCCTGGAAACGGGTTTTCCAGCCCCAGCATTTT	CAWKRVFQPQHF
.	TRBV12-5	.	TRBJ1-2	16	TGTGCTAGTGCTTCCTATCAAGGGGTCCCACCTGGAGGCTACACCTTC	CASASYQGVPPGGYTF
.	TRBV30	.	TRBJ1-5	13	TGTGCCTGGAGTGAAGAGGGAGGAGAGCCCCAGCATTTT	CAWSEEGGEPQHF
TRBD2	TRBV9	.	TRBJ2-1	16	TGTGCCAGCAGCGTAACGGGGGGGCCCTCCTACAATGAGCAGTTCTTC	CASSVTGGPSYNEQFF
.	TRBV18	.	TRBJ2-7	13	TGTGCCAGCTCACGAGGCCCCATAGACGAGCAGTACTTC	CASSRGPIDEQYF
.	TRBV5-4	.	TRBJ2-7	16	TGTGCCAGCAGCTTGGGGATTGGAGGATCCTCCTACGAGCAGTACTTC	CASSLGIGGSSYEQYF
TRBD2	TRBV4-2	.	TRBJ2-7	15	TGTGCCAGCAGCCAAGATTGGGGGGGGTCCGACGAGCAGTACTTC	CASSQDWGGSDEQYF
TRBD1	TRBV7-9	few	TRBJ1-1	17	TGTGCCAGCAGCTTACCTCAGGGGGAATCTGTGAACACTGAAGCTTTCTTT	CASSLPQGESVNTEAFF
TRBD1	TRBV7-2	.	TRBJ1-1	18	TGTGCCAGCAGCTCGAGGGGGACAGGATTCATTCGCAGAACTGAAGCTTTCTTT	CASSSRGTGFIRRTEAFF
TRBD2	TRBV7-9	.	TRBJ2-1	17	TGTTCCAGCAGCCGACTAGCGGGAGATGGCTGGGGGAATGAGCAGTTCTTC	CSSSRLAGDGWGNEQFF
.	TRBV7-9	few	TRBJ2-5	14	TGTGCCAGCAGGAGGCGGGGCCCTCAAGAGACCCAGTACTTC	CASRRRGPQETQYF
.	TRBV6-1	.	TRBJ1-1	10	TGTGCCAGCAGTTCCACAGGGGCTTTCTTT	CASSSTGAFF
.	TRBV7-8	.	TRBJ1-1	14	TGTGCCAGCAGCTTCCCACCCCCCACGGTGAAGGCTTTCTTT	CASSFPPPTVKAFF
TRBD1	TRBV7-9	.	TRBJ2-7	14	TGTGCCAGCAGCCGGGACAGACCACTCGACGAGCAGTACTTC	CASSRDRPLDEQYF
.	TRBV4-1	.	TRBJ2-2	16	TGCGCCAGCAGAAGTCCCGGGGGTTCGAACACCGGGGAGCTGTTTTTT	CASRSPGGSNTGELFF
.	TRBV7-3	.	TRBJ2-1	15	TGTGCCAGCAGCTTGCTACAGAGCTCCTACAATGAGCAGTTCTTC	CASSLLQSSYNEQFF
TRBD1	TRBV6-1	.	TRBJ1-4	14	TGTGCCAGCAGACGGACAGGGCATAATGAAAAACTGTTTTTT	CASRRTGHNEKLFF
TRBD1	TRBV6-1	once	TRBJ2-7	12	TGTGCCAGCAGTGGACAGGGTAACGAGCAGTACTTC	CASSGQGNEQYF
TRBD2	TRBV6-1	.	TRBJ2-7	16	TGTGCCAGCAGTGAAATGGTAGCGGGAAGCTCCTACGAGCAGTACTTC	CASSEMVAGSSYEQYF
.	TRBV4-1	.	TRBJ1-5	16	TGCGCCAGCAGCCAAGTAACCACAGCTAGCAATCAGCCCCAGCATTTT	CASSQVTTASNQPQHF
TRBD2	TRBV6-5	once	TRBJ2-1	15	TGTGCCAGCAGTCGGGCGGGAGGGATGTACAATGAGCAGTTCTTC	CASSRAGGMYNEQFF
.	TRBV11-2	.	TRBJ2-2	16	TGTGCCAGCAGCCCTCTTTGGGGGCGCGACACCGGGGAGCTGTTTTTT	CASSPLWGRDTGELFF
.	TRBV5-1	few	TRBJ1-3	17	TGCGCCAGCAGCTTGGACCCTGGACAGTTCTCTGGAAACACCATATATTTT	CASSLDPGQFSGNTIYF
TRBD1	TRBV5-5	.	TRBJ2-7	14	TGTGCCAGCAGCCCCGGGACAGGCGGCTACGAGCAGTACTTC	CASSPGTGGYEQYF
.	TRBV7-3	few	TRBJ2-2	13	TGTGCCAGCAGCGTCCTGGGGGCGGGGGAGCTGTTTTTT	CASSVLGAGELFF